This TCR beta chain was observed in a study of blood T cell repertoires in COVID-19. Study-level background: COVID-19 samples collected from the United States, Italy and Spain covered acute and convalescent phases. From T cells, B-cell-depleted T cells, or PBMCs came the material, which was cDNA or gDNA.

This clone was seen just once. Source study methods: Amplified reference gene primers provided the basis for estimating nucleated cell counts. TCRdb's table, derived via immunoSEQ multiplex PCR, lists solely in-frame clones and lacks some. That table is the source of V, J and clone size, and D and trimming were worked out from the DNA. The sample records about 240,000 clones, approximately 87% being singletons. The receptor comes from a man between 60 and 75 years old with acute or convalescent COVID-19. Specimen: peripheral blood.

CDR3 residues: CASSGQGYNEQFF. Here the CDR3 DNA reads TGTGCCAGCAGCGGACAGGGGTACAATGAGCAGTTCTTC. V is TRBV7-9 and J is TRBJ2-1; 9 bases fit TRBD1. Germline V gives CDR1 SEHNR, CDR2 FQNEAQ (reference sequence). This CDR3 contains 13 residues. V trimming: 5 bases; J trimming: 4 bases; junction bases outside the gene matches: 0.